The TCR beta chain under discussion was sequenced for a study of OX40 agonist ivuxolimab in advanced cancers. Germline lookup yields CDR1 MDHEN and CDR2 SYDVKM. V was cut by 8 bases and J by 0 bases, with 17 bases left in between. This CDR3 region has 16 residues. Repertoires were generated with immunoSEQ multiplex PCR, while TCRdb's copy carries only in-frame clones and drops some. The sample carries about 78,000 clones, almost 95% recorded once. Sample: CD4+ or CD8+ T cells sorted from blood, taken in a trial of the OX40 agonist ivuxolimab. The sequence came from an adult with an advanced solid tumor such as melanoma, head and neck, liver or kidney cancer. V is TRBV28 and J is TRBJ1-3; a possible D gene is TRBD1 (5 bases). In DNA form, the CDR3 reads TGTGCCAGCCCCAGGGCATTGGGGCTCTCTGGAAACACCATATATTTT. It translates to CASPRALGLSGNTIYF.